These T cell receptor beta chains were read from a single sample in a study of T-cell memory formation after mild COVID-19. One entry per CDR3 protein results from TCRdb running MiXCR on the 5' RACE reads. The table lists around 300,000 distinct CDR3 sequences, under 8.5% of them singletons. Sequencing was done on a sample of PBMCs or a T cell subset sorted from them (not recorded which). The receptor set was obtained from a man between 18 and 29 years old who had mild COVID-19 (a few samples of this study predate the infection). Cell type and time point are not known. Each CDR3 is given with its conserved first and last residue. A D gene is named only where the DNA matches it firmly. Where a row states a size, it is once, few, many or the class of an expanded clone; other rows omit it.

>TRBJ2-5|TRBV15|TRBD2|NA
TGTGCCACCAGCAGGGGGGTAGCGGGGGCCCAAGAGACCCAGTACTTC
CATSRGVAGAQETQYF
>TRBJ1-6|TRBV20-1|TRBD1|NA
TGCAGTGCAACTGGACAGGGACGCATTTCACCCCTCCACTTT
CSATGQGRISPLHF
>TRBJ1-4|TRBV7-2|TRBD1|few
TGTGCCAGCAGCTTGGCAGGGGGACGGGAAAAACTGTTTTTT
CASSLAGGREKLFF
>TRBJ2-3|TRBV7-2|TRBD2|few
TGTGCCAGCAGCTCTCAGCGGGGGGGTAGCACAGATACGCAGTATTTT
CASSSQRGGSTDTQYF
>TRBJ1-5|TRBV5-1|NA|NA
TGCGCCAGCAGCTTGGGTACATTACCGCAGGGGCATAGCAATCAGCCCCAGCATTTT
CASSLGTLPQGHSNQPQHF
>TRBJ2-5|TRBV11-2|NA|NA
TGTGCCAGCAGCGTAAGGACTTTTCAAGAGACCCAGTACTTC
CASSVRTFQETQYF
>TRBJ1-1|TRBV29-1|NA|NA
TGCAGCGTTGAAGCCGGACGGAAGAACACTGAAGCTTTCTTT
CSVEAGRKNTEAFF
>TRBJ2-5|TRBV5-1|NA|NA
TGCGCCAGCAGCCTCATACAGGGTACCCAGTACTTC
CASSLIQGTQYF
>TRBJ2-4|TRBV7-6|NA|many
TGTGCCAGCAGCCCCGGGGAATTAGGCAAAAACATTCAGTACTTC
CASSPGELGKNIQYF
>TRBJ2-7|TRBV20-1|TRBD1|many
TGCAGTGCTAGCAGGACAGGGATCTACGAGCAGTACTTC
CSASRTGIYEQYF
>TRBJ2-3|TRBV4-1|TRBD2|NA
TGCGCCAGCAGCCCTGGGACTAGCGGGACCACAGATACGCAGTATTTT
CASSPGTSGTTDTQYF
>TRBJ2-3|TRBV29-1|NA|NA
TGCAGCGAGAATCGGGTGGGGGCAGATACGCAGTATTTT
CSENRVGADTQYF
>TRBJ2-7|TRBV7-9|NA|few
TGTGCCAGCAGCTCGGAGCATCTAGTACACGAGCAGTACTTC
CASSSEHLVHEQYF
>TRBJ1-1|TRBV12-3/TRBV12-4|NA|few
TGTGCCAGCAGTTGGCGTGGAGGGCCTAACACTGAAGCTTTCTTT
CASSWRGGPNTEAFF
>TRBJ2-5|TRBV7-2|TRBD2|few
TGTGCCAGCAGCCAAAGTGGGACTAGAGAGACCCAGTACTTC
CASSQSGTRETQYF
>TRBJ1-2|TRBV15|NA|NA
TGTGCCACCAGCAGGAATACCGGGACACCTTATGGCTACACCTTC
CATSRNTGTPYGYTF
>TRBJ1-2|TRBV5-1|NA|NA
TGCGCCAGCAGCTGGGGTCTTAGACCCCCCTCTTATGGCTACACCTTC
CASSWGLRPPSYGYTF
>TRBJ2-7|TRBV7-2|TRBD2|NA
TGTGCCAGCAGCTTCGGCAGGGAGGGCTACGAGCAGTACTTC
CASSFGREGYEQYF
>TRBJ2-1|TRBV7-2|NA|many
TGTGCCAGCAGCTCCTACGGCAATGAGCAGTTCTTC
CASSSYGNEQFF
>TRBJ1-1|TRBV24-1|NA|few
TGTGCCACCGCCCAGGGGAACACTGAAGCTTTCTTT
CATAQGNTEAFF
>TRBJ1-1|TRBV18|NA|NA
TGTGCCAGCTCTCCGAACGACGGGCACGAAGCTTTCTTT
CASSPNDGHEAFF
>TRBJ2-3|TRBV4-1|NA|few
TGCGCCAGCAGCCCTAGGGGAATGAGAGCCGATACGCAGTATTTT
CASSPRGMRADTQYF
>TRBJ1-1|TRBV10-1|TRBD1|few
TGCGCCAGCAGCTCGGACAGGAGGTTCACTGAAGCTTTCTTT
CASSSDRRFTEAFF
>TRBJ1-1|TRBV10-3|NA|many
TGTGCCATCAGGGAGAATAGGGGGATCGACACTGAAGCTTTCTTT
CAIRENRGIDTEAFF
>TRBJ1-2|TRBV12-3/TRBV12-4|NA|few
TGTGCCAGCAGTTCGCGACCGGGTGGCTACACCTTC
CASSSRPGGYTF
>TRBJ2-2|TRBV5-1|NA|many
TGCGCCAGCAGTCAAGAAGGTCGTGGCGGGGAGCTGTTTTTT
CASSQEGRGGELFF
>TRBJ1-1|TRBV2|NA|NA
TGTGCCAGCAGCGACCCCGGGACTTTCGGCACTGAAGCTTTCTTT
CASSDPGTFGTEAFF
>TRBJ1-1|TRBV5-1|NA|NA
TGCGCCAGAAGCTACGGGAGCGGCCCTGAAGCTTTCTTT
CARSYGSGPEAFF
>TRBJ2-5|TRBV25-1|NA|few
TGTGCCAGCAGTGAATTTCTCTTGGCAGCAACGGAGACCCAGTACTTC
CASSEFLLAATETQYF
>TRBJ1-4|TRBV11-2|NA|few
TGTGCCAGCAGCTTTCAGGGGAACGAAAAACTGTTTTTT
CASSFQGNEKLFF
>TRBJ1-1|TRBV4-2|TRBD1|few
TGTGCCAGCAGCCTGCGAGGGACAGGCCGAGACACTGAAGCTTTCTTT
CASSLRGTGRDTEAFF
>TRBJ1-5|TRBV15|TRBD1|many
TGTGCCACCAGCAGAGATCTAACAGGGGGAGAGCCCCAGCATTTT
CATSRDLTGGEPQHF
>TRBJ2-3|TRBV15|NA|NA
TGTGCCACCAGCAGATCGGGGGATACGCAGTATTTT
CATSRSGDTQYF
>TRBJ2-3|TRBV7-3|NA|few
TGTGCCAGCAGCTTAGGGGGGTACCACGGGGATACGCAGTATTTT
CASSLGGYHGDTQYF
>TRBJ2-7|TRBV12-3/TRBV12-4|TRBD2|many
TGTGCCAGCAGTGGGGGCGGGGGGCGTTACGAGCAGTACTTC
CASSGGGGRYEQYF
>TRBJ1-3|TRBV7-2|TRBD1|few
TGTGCCAGCAGCGCAGGGGGACGCCCTGGAAACACCATATATTTT
CASSAGGRPGNTIYF
>TRBJ1-2|TRBV4-1|NA|few
TGCGCCAGCAGCCGAGGGGACCCTGGGAGCGGCTACACCTTC
CASSRGDPGSGYTF
>TRBJ2-7|TRBV7-9|TRBD2|NA
TGTGCCAGCAGACCGGGACTAGCCAATTACGAGCAGTACTTC
CASRPGLANYEQYF
>TRBJ1-1|TRBV20-1|NA|few
TGCAGTGCTAGAGAACACAGCACCAACACTGAAGCTTTCTTT
CSAREHSTNTEAFF
>TRBJ2-3|TRBV11-1|NA|many
TGTGCCAGCAGCTTAGCCCGGCATACGGTCACAGATACGCAGTATTTT
CASSLARHTVTDTQYF
>TRBJ2-7|TRBV7-8|NA|many
TGTGCCAGCAACCTCGCTGGGGGGGCCCGTGACGAGCAGTACTTC
CASNLAGGARDEQYF
>TRBJ2-3|TRBV5-1|NA|many
TGCGCCAGCAGCTTGGTCGGGCCCACAGATACGCAGTATTTT
CASSLVGPTDTQYF
>TRBJ1-1|TRBV27|TRBD1|NA
TGTGCCAGCAGTCCCTTAAGGACAGGGGACACTGAAGCTTTCTTT
CASSPLRTGDTEAFF
>TRBJ2-7|TRBV12-3/TRBV12-4|TRBD2|few
TGTGCCAGCAGTTTTGGGACTAGCGGGGCTGGGCAGTACTTC
CASSFGTSGAGQYF
>TRBJ1-5|TRBV2|NA|few
TGTGCCAGCGGGGAGTTAGGGCAGGATCAGCCCCAGCATTTT
CASGELGQDQPQHF
>TRBJ2-1|TRBV7-2|TRBD2|NA
TGTGCCAGCAGCTTATCGGGACTAGCGGGGTATGAGCAGTTCTTC
CASSLSGLAGYEQFF
>TRBJ2-1|TRBV30|NA|NA
TGTGCCTGGAGTGTCCTGACAGTAGGATTCTTC
CAWSVLTVGFF
>TRBJ2-5|TRBV20-1|NA|many
TGCAGTGCTAGACGGACGCCGCCTGGTGAGACCCAGTACTTC
CSARRTPPGETQYF